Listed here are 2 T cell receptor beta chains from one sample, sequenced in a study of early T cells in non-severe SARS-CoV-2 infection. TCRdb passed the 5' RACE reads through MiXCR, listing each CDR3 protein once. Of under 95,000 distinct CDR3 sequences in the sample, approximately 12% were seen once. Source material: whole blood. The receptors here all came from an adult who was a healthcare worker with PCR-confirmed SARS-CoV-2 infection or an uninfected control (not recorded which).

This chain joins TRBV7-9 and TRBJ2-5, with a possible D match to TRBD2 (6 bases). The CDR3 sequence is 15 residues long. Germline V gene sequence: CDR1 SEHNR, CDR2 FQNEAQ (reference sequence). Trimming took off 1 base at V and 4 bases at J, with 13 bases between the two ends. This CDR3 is CASSLEGGKSETQYF. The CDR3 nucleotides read TGTGCCAGCAGCTTAGAAGGCGGGAAGTCAGAGACCCAGTACTTC. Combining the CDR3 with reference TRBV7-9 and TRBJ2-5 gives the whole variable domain DTGVSQNPRHKITKRGQNVTFRCDPISEHNRLYWYRQTLGQGPEFLTYFQNEAQLEKSRLLSDRFSAERPKGSFSTLEIQRTEQGDSAMYLCASSLEGGKSETQYFGPGTRLLVL.

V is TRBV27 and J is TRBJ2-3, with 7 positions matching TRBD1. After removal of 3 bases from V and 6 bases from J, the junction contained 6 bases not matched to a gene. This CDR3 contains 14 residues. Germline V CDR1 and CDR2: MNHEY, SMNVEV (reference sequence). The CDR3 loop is CASSFLRGSDTQYF. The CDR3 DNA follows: TGTGCCAGCAGTTTTCTCAGGGGGTCGGATACGCAGTATTTT.